The 22 T cell receptor beta chains listed next were all sequenced from one sample in a study of response to subunit inactivated influenza vaccine listed by TCRdb under 2018. The receptor library was made with RT-PCR. The listed sequencing device is Illumina HiSeq 2500. TCRdb itself trimmed the public reads at Q25 with fastp, ran MiXCR and retained productive beta chains. CDR3 protein sequences are deduplicated, and each keeps its most common genes and DNA. The sample table records more than 600,000 distinct CDR3 sequences; around 18% of these occur just once. Jointly, the top ten make up 9.5% to 13% of the sample. This sample comprised PBMCs from blood, obtained about 5 days after vaccination. These receptors were collected from a man between 45 and 60 years old who received an inactivated influenza vaccine. Donor details come from another sample of the same person, matched by shared clones.

This clonotype has more than one count but fewer than ten. The CDR3 bases are TGCAGTGCTAGAAACCCCGGGACTAGCGGGAGGGTCTGGCGCAATGAGCAGTTCTTC. Its protein product is CSARNPGTSGRVWRNEQFF. The chain links TRBV20-1 to TRBJ2-1; 16 bases are a match to TRBD2. The CDR3 length is 19 residues. Germline loops: CDR1 DFQATT, CDR2 SNEGSKA (reference sequence). J was trimmed by 6 bases and V by 2 bases; bases with no gene match: 13.

In this sample, this clonotype turned up many times. The chain is built from TRBV20-1 and TRBJ2-5; the D gene is possibly TRBD2 (5 bases). The CDR3 has 15 residues. V was pared by 0 bases and J by 5 bases, with 16 bases between. In germline, CDR1 is DFQATT, CDR2 SNEGSKA (reference sequence). DNA of the CDR3: TGCAGTGCTAGAGACCATCAACTAGGAAGGGAGACCCAGTACTTC. This encodes CSARDHQLGRETQYF.

V usage is TRBV7-6 and J usage is TRBJ1-3; 8 bases match TRBD1. CDR3 length equals 16 residues. The germline CDR1 and CDR2 sequences are SGHVS and FNYEAQ. V lost 1 base and J lost 1; bases outside the gene matches: 3. The CDR3 reads CASSLGGTGSGNTIYF. Here the CDR3 DNA reads TGTGCCAGCAGCTTAGGCGGGACAGGATCTGGAAACACCATATATTTT.

The CDR3 region has the DNA TGCGCCAGCACTGACCCCGGTAGAGCCTACGAGCAGTACTTC. Translation gives CASTDPGRAYEQYF. This sequence joins TRBV5-1 and TRBJ2-7, with no clear D. With 6 bases removed from V and 2 bases from J, the gap between germline ends came to 15 bases. The CDR3 totals 14 residues. Germline V gene data show CDR1 as SGHRS and CDR2 as YFSETQ.

Comments on this clonotype: This may come from a read error, since a much larger clone is one base off. This chain joins TRBV12-3 or TRBV12-4 and TRBJ1-2; D gene ambiguous. This CDR3 is built from 13 residues. The chain's CDR3 is CASRLELNYGYTF. The CDR3 DNA sequence: TGTGCCAGCAGGTTAGAACTAAACTATGGCTACACCTTC.

V and J are TRBV11-2 and TRBJ1-1; tentative D call: TRBD1 (5 bases). The length of the CDR3 is 16 residues. The ends were cut back, 3 bases at V and 4 bases at J, with 18 bases in the middle. Germline V gene lookup returns CDR1 SGHAT and CDR2 FQNNGV. CDR3 nucleotides: TGTGCCAGCAGCTTCAGCTTGTTCAGGGTCGGCACTGAAGCTTTCTTT. Its protein product is CASSFSLFRVGTEAFF.

The chain joins TRBV5-4 to TRBJ2-5; possibly TRBD1 for D (5 bases). The CDR3 length is 13 residues. Trimming took off 4 bases at V and 6 bases at J, with 13 bases between the two ends. The germline V gene has CDR1 SGHNT and CDR2 YYREEE (reference sequence). This CDR3 reads CASSVGDRQTQYF. Written as DNA, the CDR3 is TGTGCCAGCAGCGTAGGGGATCGACAGACCCAGTACTTC.

This chain connects TRBV4-3 to TRBJ2-1, with 10 bases matching TRBD2. The junction had 8 bases not matched to a gene; V was cut back by 0 bases and J by 9 bases. Per germline, CDR1 LGHNA and CDR2 YSLEER. This CDR3 comprises 16 residues. The CDR3 is CASSQDLASGSREQFF. The CDR3 region has the DNA TGCGCCAGCAGCCAAGATCTTGCTAGCGGGAGTCGTGAGCAGTTCTTC.

The chain couples TRBV27 to TRBJ1-5; possibly TRBD1 for D (6 bases). The germline V gene has CDR1 MNHEY and CDR2 SMNVEV (reference sequence). The CDR3 is made up of 16 amino acids. Trimming removed 4 bases at V and 2 bases at J, with 15 bases between. CDR3 coding DNA: TGTGCCAGCAGTTCGGGGGCGGTGGGCGGCAATCAGCCCCAGCATTTT. Translating it yields CASSSGAVGGNQPQHF.

The V and J genes are TRBV7-8 and TRBJ1-1, with D unresolved. CDR1 is SGHVS and CDR2 is FQNEAQ in the germline V gene. Trimming stripped 2 bases from V and 1 base from J, with 8 bases between. CDR3 size: 14 residues. For the CDR3, the DNA is TGTGCCAGCAGCTTATTAGGATGGAACACTGAAGCTTTCTTT. It translates to CASSLLGWNTEAFF.

This clonotype has more than one count but fewer than ten. The rearrangement links TRBV10-3 to TRBJ1-6; D ambiguous. CDR3 length: 14 residues. V was clipped by 0 bases and J by 11 bases, with 11 bases between them. Germline lookup yields CDR1 ENHRY and CDR2 SYGVKD. The CDR3 coding sequence is TGTGCCATCAGTGAGTCGTCTTTTGGGACACCCCTCCACTTT. Translating it yields CAISESSFGTPLHF.

This clonotype occurred many times. The J gene is TRBJ1-6, the V gene TRBV27, with D unresolved. V lost 3 bases and J 7 bases, leaving 13 bases between the germline ends. The CDR3 runs 15 residues. Germline V gives CDR1 MNHEY, CDR2 SMNVEV (reference sequence). DNA for the CDR3: TGTGCCAGCAGTTTTGGGGTGAAAGGGAATTCACCCCTCCACTTT. It translates to CASSFGVKGNSPLHF.

The V and J genes are TRBV20-1 and TRBJ2-1; no definite D call. Germline values: CDR1 DFQATT, CDR2 SNEGSKA (reference sequence). Deletions cut 5 bases from V and 0 bases from J, with 14 bases between. This CDR3 has 15 amino acids. The CDR3 DNA is TGCAGTGCTCTCCCACATACGAGCTCCTACAATGAGCAGTTCTTC. It codes for CSALPHTSSYNEQFF.

The genes are TRBV7-2 and TRBJ2-7; TRBD2 aligns across 7 bases. Unmatched junction bases numbered 9, after V lost 5 bases and J lost 2 bases. Looked up from germline, CDR1 is SGHTA and CDR2 is FQGNSA. The CDR3 spans 15 residues. The CDR3 bases are TGTGCCAGCAGCCCTAGCGGAAATGCCCCCTACGAGCAGTACTTC. This sequence encodes CASSPSGNAPYEQYF.

This chain connects TRBV5-1 to TRBJ1-1; D is perhaps TRBD1 (6 bases). V lost 7 bases and J 8 bases, leaving 24 bases between the germline ends. CDR3 size: 15 residues. Looked up from germline, CDR1 is SGHRS and CDR2 is YFSETQ. Here the CDR3 DNA reads TGCGCCAGCCTCAGGGGCCCCGAGGATGGGGGCGAAGCTTTCTTT. Amino acids: CASLRGPEDGGEAFF. Based on the CDR3 plus reference TRBV5-1 and TRBJ1-1, the full variable domain is KAGVTQTPRYLIKTRGQQVTLSCSPISGHRSVSWYQQTPGQGLQFLFEYFSETQRNKGNFPGRFSGRQFSNSRSEMNVSTLELGDSALYLCASLRGPEDGGEAFFGQGTRLTVV.

At least ten counts were recorded for this clonotype. The gene calls are TRBV29-1 and TRBJ2-1; either TRBD1 or TRBD2 may supply D (6 bases each). Trimming pared 7 bases from V and 9 bases from J, leaving 16 bases between. The germline V gene encodes CDR1 SQVTM and CDR2 ANQGSEA. The CDR3 length is 12 residues. CDR3 coding DNA: TGCAGCGGCGGGGCCCAAGGGGGTGAGCAGTTCTTC. This sequence encodes CSGGAQGGEQFF.

The rearrangement links TRBV20-1 to TRBJ2-3, with 8 bases identical to TRBD2. In germline, CDR1 is DFQATT, CDR2 SNEGSKA (reference sequence). Trimming at V came to 3 bases and at J to 6 bases, leaving 11 bases not matched to a gene. The CDR3 has 15 amino acids. CDR3 bases: TGCAGTGCTAGTCCTTACCGGGAGGGCCCCGATACGCAGTATTTT. This encodes CSASPYREGPDTQYF.

The J gene is TRBJ2-1, the V gene TRBV27; the D gene could be TRBD1 or TRBD2 (5 bases each). V lost 5 bases and J 3 bases, leaving 14 bases between the germline ends. Germline CDR1 and CDR2: MNHEY and SMNVEV (reference sequence). This CDR3 contains 15 residues. The CDR3 coding sequence is TGTGCCAGCAGTCCCTACGGGACGGACTACAATGAGCAGTTCTTC. Translating it yields CASSPYGTDYNEQFF.

At least ten counts were recorded for this clonotype. The chain uses TRBV5-1 and TRBJ2-2, with 10 positions matching TRBD2. V was pared by 4 bases and J by 1 base, with 1 base of the junction left unmatched. The CDR3 totals 15 residues. CDR1 and CDR2 from the germline V gene are SGHRS and YFSETQ. CDR3 region: CASSLAGENTGELFF. CDR3 DNA: TGCGCCAGCAGCCTAGCGGGGGAGAACACCGGGGAGCTGTTTTTT.

This clonotype was counted a few times. The rearrangement links TRBV12-3 or TRBV12-4 to TRBJ2-2, with TRBD1 matching over 9 bases. This CDR3 comprises 15 residues. The V segment lost 8 bases and the J segment 5 bases; nucleotides outside the gene matches: 9. For the CDR3, the DNA is TGTGCCAGCGGGGTTCGACAGGGGGGGACCGGGGAGCTGTTTTTT. Its protein is CASGVRQGGTGELFF.

The table lists this clonotype with a few counts. The chain links TRBV20-1 to TRBJ1-2, with D maybe TRBD1 (5 bases). Germline V gene lookup returns CDR1 DFQATT and CDR2 SNEGSKA (reference sequence). The CDR3 extends over 12 amino acids. CDR3 loop: CSTAGRGYGYTF. Written as DNA, the CDR3 is TGCAGCACCGCAGGGCGAGGGTATGGCTACACCTTC.

This clonotype was seen repeatedly, ten times or more. V and J are TRBV29-1 and TRBJ1-1; TRBD1 aligns across 7 bases. V was clipped by 5 bases and J by 8 bases; unmatched bases: 8. The germline V gene has CDR1 SQVTM and CDR2 ANQGSEA. This CDR3 comprises 12 residues. In DNA form, the CDR3 reads TGCAGCGTTCAAAGGGGGCGTCTGGAAGCTTTCTTT. Its protein product is CSVQRGRLEAFF.